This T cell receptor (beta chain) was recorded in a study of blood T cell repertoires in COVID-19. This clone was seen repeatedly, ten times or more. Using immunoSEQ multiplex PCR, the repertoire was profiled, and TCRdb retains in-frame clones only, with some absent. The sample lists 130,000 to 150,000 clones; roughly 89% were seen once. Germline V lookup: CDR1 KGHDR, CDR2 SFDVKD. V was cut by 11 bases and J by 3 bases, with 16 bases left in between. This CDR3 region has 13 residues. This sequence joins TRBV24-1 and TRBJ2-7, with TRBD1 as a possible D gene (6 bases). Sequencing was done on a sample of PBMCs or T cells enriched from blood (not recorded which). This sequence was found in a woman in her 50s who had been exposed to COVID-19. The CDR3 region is CARTQGVFYEQYF. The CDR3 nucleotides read TGTGCCAGGACACAGGGTGTGTTCTACGAGCAGTACTTC.